The 26 T cell receptor beta chains given below trace back to one sample, sequenced in a study of blood T cells in healthy people across ages (dated by TCRdb to the mid-2010s). The library was made by 5' RACE. For sequencing, an Illumina HiSeq 2500 was employed. A second about 7 to 11 cycle PCR used a sample-barcoded 5' primer and a J-beta primer mix. Using fastp at Q25 and MiXCR, TCRdb reprocessed the public reads and kept productive beta chains. Under each unique CDR3 protein, matching rows form one entry showing the most common genes and DNA. The sample yields more than 900,000 distinct CDR3 sequences; approximately 25% were counted once. The top ten constitute less than 0.75% of the sample. These same records also appear under a second study, on T cells of mothers and their children.

Sequences were obtained from blood. The receptors stem from a girl aged 2-10 years in good health.

This clonotype has only a few counts. This chain joins TRBV11-1 and TRBJ1-1, with D unclear. The V and J ends lost 5 bases and 11 bases respectively, with 12 bases between them. CDR3 length: 11 residues. Germline CDR1 and CDR2: SGHAT and FQDESV (reference sequence). This CDR3 is CASSLLEAAFF. DNA of the CDR3: TGTGCCAGCAGCCTCCTCGAGGCCGCTTTCTTT. The full variable domain, with the rest looked up from reference TRBV11-1 and TRBJ1-1, is EAEVAQSPRYKITEKSQAVAFWCDPISGHATLYWYRQILGQGPELLVQFQDESVVDDSQLPKDRFSAERLKGVDSTLKIQPAELGDSAMYLCASSLLEAAFFGQGTRLTVV.

This chain connects TRBV4-2 to TRBJ2-2; D remains unclear. Trimming left V 0 bases short and J 5 bases short, with 10 bases between. Germline values: CDR1 LGHNA, CDR2 YNFKEQ. This CDR3 has 15 amino acids. CDR3 loop: CASSQEVGQTGELFF. Written as DNA, the CDR3 is TGTGCCAGCAGCCAAGAGGTCGGCCAAACCGGGGAGCTGTTTTTT.

This clonotype was counted many times. The rearrangement uses TRBV6-2 or TRBV6-3 and TRBJ2-1, with 9 bases lining up with TRBD1. Germline lookup yields CDR1 MNHEY and CDR2 SVGEGT. This CDR3 spans 12 amino acids. The V gene end was trimmed by 6 bases and the J gene end by 7 bases; junction bases not matched to a gene: 1. The CDR3 protein is CASRTGGNEQFF. DNA for the CDR3: TGTGCCAGCAGGACAGGGGGAAATGAGCAGTTCTTC.

This clonotype was seen only a few times. This chain uses TRBV20-1 with TRBJ2-7, with 8 positions matching TRBD1. Germline assignment: CDR1 DFQATT and CDR2 SNEGSKA (reference sequence). The V segment lost 8 bases and the J segment 0 bases; nucleotides outside the gene matches: 6. The CDR3 runs 13 residues. The CDR3 DNA reads as TGCAGTTCCCGGGACAGGACCTCCTACGAGCAGTACTTC. This codes for CSSRDRTSYEQYF.

This clonotype was detected a few times. In DNA, the CDR3 is TGTGCCACCAGTGGCCGAGGACCGACTAGCATCTCCTACAATGAGCAGTTCTTC. Translated, it gives CATSGRGPTSISYNEQFF. The chain recombines TRBV24-1 with TRBJ2-1; 7 nucleotides match TRBD2. Germline lookup yields CDR1 KGHDR and CDR2 SFDVKD. This CDR3 is 18 amino acids long. V was pared by 5 bases and J by 0 bases, with 12 bases of the junction left unmatched.

This sequence joins TRBV12-5 and TRBJ1-3, with D tentatively TRBD1 (6 bases). The germline V and J ends were trimmed by 6 bases and 4 bases, with 13 bases remaining between them. Germline lookup yields CDR1 LGHNT and CDR2 FRNRAP. The CDR3 length is 14 residues. The CDR3 DNA sequence: TGTGCTAGTGGCCCTACAGGGACCGGAAACACCATATATTTT. Its translation is CASGPTGTGNTIYF.

This clonotype has just one count. CDR3 sequence: CASGRARDEQFF. CDR3 nucleotide sequence: TGTGCCAGCGGGAGGGCTAGGGATGAGCAGTTCTTC. The V gene is TRBV6-5, the J gene TRBJ2-5; TRBD2 matches 7 bases. Judging by the DNA end, TRBJ2-1 fits better; the J call may be wrong. CDR3 size: 12 residues. Per the germline V gene, CDR1 is MNHEY and CDR2 is SVGAGI.

This sequence joins TRBV6-1 and TRBJ2-2, with 9 bases lining up with TRBD1. In germline, CDR1 is MNHNS, CDR2 SASEGT. J lost 5 bases, V lost 5 bases, and 6 bases had no gene match. The CDR3 is made up of 15 amino acids. The CDR3: CASSRQGEPTGELFF. The CDR3, as DNA: TGTGCCAGCAGTCGACAGGGGGAACCAACCGGGGAGCTGTTTTTT.

This clonotype was detected a few times. The rearrangement links TRBV2 to TRBJ2-4; D call uncertain. The V end lost 8 bases, the J end lost 5 bases, and 16 bases lay between the germline ends. CDR1 and CDR2 (germline): SNHLY, FYNNEI. This CDR3 is 14 amino acids long. Here the CDR3 reads CASSIYLGQNIQYF. The CDR3 coding sequence is TGTGCCAGCTCCATTTATTTGGGTCAAAACATTCAGTACTTC.

This clonotype has more than one count but fewer than ten. This sequence joins TRBV7-3 and TRBJ2-3; possible D gene TRBD2, 6 bases. Trimming pared 5 bases from V and 5 bases from J, leaving 17 bases between. CDR1 is SGHTA and CDR2 is FQGTGA in the germline V gene. The CDR3 runs to 15 residues. CDR3 in amino acids: CASSPFSGVRDTQYF. The CDR3 nucleotides read TGTGCCAGCAGCCCCTTTTCGGGAGTTAGAGATACGCAGTATTTT.

This chain joins TRBV25-1 and TRBJ1-2; 9 bases agree with TRBD1. The germline V gene encodes CDR1 MGHDK and CDR2 SYGVNS. J lost 5 bases, V lost 6 bases, and 4 bases had no gene match. The CDR3 extends over 13 amino acids. CDR3 in amino acids: CASRKGTGYGYTF. The CDR3 nucleotides read TGTGCCAGCAGGAAAGGGACAGGGTATGGCTACACCTTC.

The chain has TRBV4-3 and TRBJ1-2; D is unclear. CDR3 length: 15 residues. CDR1 and CDR2 from the germline V gene are LGHNA and YSLEER. V lost 0 bases, J lost 5 bases, and 13 bases lay in between. The CDR3 protein is CASSQEQDLAYGYTF. For the CDR3, the DNA is TGCGCCAGCAGCCAAGAGCAGGACCTAGCTTATGGCTACACCTTC.

This clonotype has more than one count but fewer than ten. V and J are TRBV28 and TRBJ2-5; no clear D. Germline-derived CDR1 and CDR2 are MDHEN and SYDVKM. Trimming pared 3 bases from V and 2 bases from J, leaving 10 bases between. The CDR3 has 14 amino acids. CDR3 nucleotide sequence: TGTGCCAGCAGTTTCCTCCCTGAACAAGAGACCCAGTACTTC. Amino acids: CASSFLPEQETQYF.

A few counts support this clonotype. The chain combines TRBV6-6 with TRBJ2-3; D might be TRBD1 (5 bases). This CDR3 comprises 14 residues. Deletions cut 4 bases from V and 2 bases from J, with 10 bases between. CDR1 is MNHNY, CDR2 SVGAGI, per germline (reference sequence). CDR3 sequence: CASSSRVPTDTQYF. The CDR3 DNA reads TGTGCCAGCAGTTCCAGGGTACCCACAGATACGCAGTATTTT.

The chain joins TRBV18 to TRBJ1-1; maybe TRBD1 (5 bases). The CDR3 is 15 residues long. Per the germline V gene, CDR1 is KGHSH and CDR2 is LQKENI. Trimming took 6 bases from V and 0 from J, leaving 14 bases between them. Written as DNA, the CDR3 is TGTGCCAGCTCCCCCGACGGGGCGATGAACACTGAAGCTTTCTTT. Its translation is CASSPDGAMNTEAFF.

The rearrangement uses TRBV2 and TRBJ1-5; D ambiguous. Trimming took off 7 bases at V and 1 base at J, with 8 bases between the two ends. Germline CDR1 and CDR2: SNHLY and FYNNEI. This CDR3 has 13 residues. CDR3 nucleotide sequence: TGTGCCAGCAATTTGGGCAGCAATCAGCCCCAGCATTTT. It is translated as CASNLGSNQPQHF. Full variable domain (outside the CDR3, taken from reference TRBV2 and TRBJ1-5): EPEVTQTPSHQVTQMGQEVILRCVPISNHLYFYWYRQILGQKVEFLVSFYNNEISEKSEIFDDQFSVERPDGSNFTLKIRSTKLEDSAMYFCASNLGSNQPQHFGDGTRLSIL.

The chain joins TRBV6-1 to TRBJ2-1; D uncertain. The end of the DNA is better explained by TRBJ2-5, so the J call may be wrong. The CDR3 totals 12 residues. Germline values: CDR1 MNHNS, CDR2 SASEGT. CDR3 residues: CASSVSRETQYF. For the CDR3, the DNA is TGTGCCAGCAGCGTCAGTAGAGAGACCCAGTACTTC.

This clonotype was observed a few times. The gene calls are TRBV13 and TRBJ2-5; 7 positions match TRBD1. Judging by the DNA end, TRBJ2-7 fits better; the J call may be wrong. Germline V gives CDR1 PRHDT, CDR2 FYEKMQ (reference sequence). The CDR3 runs to 15 residues. The CDR3 DNA sequence: TGTGCCAGCAGCTCCAAGGGGGCTCCCGTCGTCGAGCAGTACTTC. Residues: CASSSKGAPVVEQYF.

In the case of this clonotype: Mismatch with germline at one junction end may stem from a read error. The chain uses TRBV12-3 or TRBV12-4 and TRBJ1-1; no clear D. The CDR3 has 10 amino acids. This CDR3 reads CAGSRTGAFF. In nucleotides, the CDR3 is TGTGCCGGCAGCAGGACCGGTGCTTTCTTT.

The rearrangement uses TRBV11-2 and TRBJ2-6; D is possibly TRBD2 (6 bases). V shed 6 bases and J shed 2 bases, with 14 bases lying between them. Looked up from germline, CDR1 is SGHAT and CDR2 is FQNNGV. This CDR3 contains 16 residues. CDR3: CASRSLAGTGANVLTF. The CDR3 DNA reads as TGTGCCAGCAGGTCACTCGCGGGGACTGGGGCCAACGTCCTGACTTTC.

This clonotype was seen a few times. The chain couples TRBV7-9 to TRBJ2-2; TRBD2 matches 13 bases. In germline, CDR1 is SEHNR, CDR2 FQNEAQ (reference sequence). V was clipped by 11 bases and J by 4 bases; unmatched bases: 4. The CDR3 has 14 amino acids. The CDR3 is CAAGTSGATGELFF. For the CDR3, the DNA is TGTGCCGCCGGGACTAGCGGGGCCACCGGGGAGCTGTTTTTT.

In this sample, this clonotype turned up a few times. V usage is TRBV4-1 and J usage is TRBJ1-1, with unresolved D. From germline, CDR1 is MGHRA and CDR2 YSYEKL. Trimming stripped 3 bases from V and 6 bases from J, with 11 bases between. This CDR3 spans 13 amino acids. The CDR3 nucleotides are TGCGCCAGCAGCCATAGTGGATTTCCTGAAGCTTTCTTT. Translation gives CASSHSGFPEAFF.

This rearrangement joins TRBV2 to TRBJ1-1; 12 nucleotides line up with TRBD1. The CDR3 has 16 amino acids. The germline V gene has CDR1 SNHLY and CDR2 FYNNEI. V was pared by 7 bases and J by 0 bases, with 6 bases of the junction left unmatched. The chain's CDR3 is CASKGQGALLNTEAFF. The CDR3 coding sequence is TGTGCCAGCAAGGGACAGGGGGCTTTATTGAACACTGAAGCTTTCTTT. Combining the CDR3 with reference TRBV2 and TRBJ1-1 gives the whole variable domain EPEVTQTPSHQVTQMGQEVILRCVPISNHLYFYWYRQILGQKVEFLVSFYNNEISEKSEIFDDQFSVERPDGSNFTLKIRSTKLEDSAMYFCASKGQGALLNTEAFFGQGTRLTVV.

This clonotype was found a few times. The genes are TRBV4-1 and TRBJ2-5; 12 bases map to TRBD2. CDR1 is MGHRA, CDR2 YSYEKL, per germline. The CDR3 consists of 14 residues. Trimming removed 7 bases from V and 4 bases from J; junction bases left unmatched: 4. CDR3 sequence reads: CASNRLAGVETQYF. In DNA, the CDR3 is TGCGCCAGCAACCGACTAGCGGGAGTAGAGACCCAGTACTTC.

Note on this clonotype: This may stem from a read error, because a much larger clone lies one nucleotide away. This chain connects TRBV24-1 to TRBJ2-5, with D unclear. Germline V gene lookup returns CDR1 KGHDR and CDR2 SFDVKD. V was cut by 7 bases and J by 2 bases, with 4 bases left in between. The CDR3 consists of 11 residues. CDR3 loop: CATSEQETQYF. CDR3 in DNA: TGTGCCACCAGCGAACAAGAGACCCAGTACTTC.

Notes on this clonotype: At one boundary the junction diverges from the germline segment, which might be a read error. The chain uses TRBV12-3 or TRBV12-4 and TRBJ1-2; no firm D call. CDR3 length equals 14 residues. CDR3 amino acids: CPSSLADGIYGYTF. DNA of the CDR3: TGTCCCAGCAGTTTAGCCGACGGAATCTATGGCTACACCTTC.